A selection of T cell receptor beta chains follows, all from one sample in a study of CD8+CD57+ T cells in acquired aplastic anemia. One entry per CDR3 protein, called by TCRdb with MiXCR from the reads. The repertoire has a few hundred thousand distinct CDR3 sequences, around 60% of them found once; the top ten carry 25% to 30%. Sequenced input: sorted CD4+, CD8+, or CD8+CD57+ T cells (not recorded which) from PBMCs. These receptors were obtained from a human donor in good health. Both conserved end residues are part of each CDR3. Fields, in order: V gene, J gene, clone size, D gene, CDR3 protein, CDR3 DNA. A D gene is named only where the DNA matches it firmly. Clone size is not always given. Where it is, it says once, few, many or a class for expanded clones.

v_call: TRBV7-2
j_call: TRBJ2-7
clone_size: .
d_call: .
cdr3_aa: CASSVEGYEQYF
cdr3_nt: TGTGCCAGCAGCGTAGAGGGGTACGAGCAGTACTTC

v_call: TRBV7-2
j_call: TRBJ2-1
clone_size: .
d_call: TRBD2
cdr3_aa: CASSPPRGGSYNEQFF
cdr3_nt: TGTGCCAGCAGCCCGCCTCGCGGGGGTTCCTACAATGAGCAGTTCTTC

v_call: TRBV20-1
j_call: TRBJ2-5
clone_size: .
d_call: TRBD2
cdr3_aa: CSARVRRAGGRQETQYF
cdr3_nt: TGCAGTGCTAGAGTAAGGCGAGCGGGGGGTCGACAAGAGACCCAGTACTTC

v_call: TRBV12-3/TRBV12-4
j_call: TRBJ1-1
clone_size: many
d_call: .
cdr3_aa: CASSLGQLMNTEAFF
cdr3_nt: TGTGCCAGCAGTTTAGGACAGCTCATGAACACTGAAGCTTTCTTT

v_call: TRBV5-4
j_call: TRBJ1-6
clone_size: .
d_call: TRBD1
cdr3_aa: CASSPGQGFSPLHF
cdr3_nt: TGTGCCAGCAGCCCGGGACAGGGGTTTTCACCCCTCCACTTT

v_call: TRBV29-1
j_call: TRBJ1-3
clone_size: .
d_call: TRBD1
cdr3_aa: CSVATPTGASGNTIYF
cdr3_nt: TGCAGCGTTGCAACGCCGACAGGGGCCTCTGGAAACACCATATATTTT

v_call: TRBV9
j_call: TRBJ1-3
clone_size: .
d_call: .
cdr3_aa: CASSVGGSAGNTIYF
cdr3_nt: TGTGCCAGCAGCGTAGGGGGGAGTGCTGGAAACACCATATATTTT

v_call: TRBV25-1
j_call: TRBJ1-1
clone_size: .
d_call: .
cdr3_aa: CASSESAGYTEAFF
cdr3_nt: TGTGCCAGCAGTGAATCGGCAGGGTACACTGAAGCTTTCTTT

v_call: TRBV6-1
j_call: TRBJ2-7
clone_size: .
d_call: .
cdr3_aa: CASMGARMVHEQYF
cdr3_nt: TGTGCCAGCATGGGGGCCAGAATGGTCCACGAGCAGTACTTC

v_call: TRBV7-3
j_call: TRBJ1-6
clone_size: .
d_call: TRBD1
cdr3_aa: CASSQDGPQGARNSPLHF
cdr3_nt: TGCGCCAGCAGCCAAGATGGGCCCCAGGGGGCGCGTAATTCACCCCTCCACTTT

v_call: TRBV29-1
j_call: TRBJ2-7
clone_size: .
d_call: .
cdr3_aa: CSVDLGSEQYF
cdr3_nt: TGCAGCGTTGATCTCGGCTCGGAGCAGTACTTC

v_call: TRBV4-3
j_call: TRBJ1-2
clone_size: many
d_call: TRBD1
cdr3_aa: CASSQDSTGAYYGYTF
cdr3_nt: TGCGCCAGCAGCCAAGATTCGACAGGGGCTTACTATGGCTACACCTTC

v_call: TRBV10-3
j_call: TRBJ1-2
clone_size: .
d_call: TRBD1
cdr3_aa: CSISEPGQGDGYTF
cdr3_nt: TGTTCCATCAGTGAGCCGGGACAGGGAGATGGCTACACCTTC

v_call: TRBV7-8
j_call: TRBJ2-1
clone_size: .
d_call: .
cdr3_aa: CASSLGRNWVNEQFF
cdr3_nt: TGTGCCAGCAGCTTAGGAAGGAACTGGGTCAATGAGCAGTTCTTC

v_call: TRBV29-1
j_call: TRBJ2-5
clone_size: .
d_call: .
cdr3_aa: CSVEVVAGETQYF
cdr3_nt: TGCAGCGTTGAAGTGGTTGCGGGGGAGACCCAGTACTTC

v_call: TRBV27
j_call: TRBJ1-1
clone_size: few
d_call: .
cdr3_aa: CASSLARTYDTEAFF
cdr3_nt: TGTGCCAGCAGTTTGGCGAGGACGTACGACACTGAAGCTTTCTTT

v_call: TRBV6-5
j_call: TRBJ2-7
clone_size: .
d_call: TRBD1
cdr3_aa: CASSFSGTGTSYEQYF
cdr3_nt: TGTGCCAGCAGTTTCTCCGGGACAGGGACGTCCTACGAGCAGTACTTC

v_call: TRBV12-3/TRBV12-4
j_call: TRBJ2-5
clone_size: .
d_call: .
cdr3_aa: CASSLWTASGETQYF
cdr3_nt: TGTGCCAGCAGTCTCTGGACAGCCTCGGGGGAGACCCAGTACTTC

v_call: TRBV5-8
j_call: TRBJ2-5
clone_size: .
d_call: .
cdr3_aa: CASSKEPGTPRETQYF
cdr3_nt: TGTGCCAGCAGCAAAGAACCAGGGACCCCGAGGGAGACCCAGTACTTC

v_call: TRBV20-1
j_call: TRBJ2-7
clone_size: .
d_call: .
cdr3_aa: CSARVTRKQYF
cdr3_nt: TGCAGTGCTAGGGTCACACGGAAGCAGTACTTC

v_call: TRBV29-1
j_call: TRBJ2-7
clone_size: .
d_call: TRBD2
cdr3_aa: CSVIAGTSGIGYEQYF
cdr3_nt: TGCAGCGTCATTGCCGGGACTAGCGGGATTGGATACGAGCAGTACTTC

v_call: TRBV6-5
j_call: TRBJ2-7
clone_size: few
d_call: TRBD1
cdr3_aa: CASSYGGQGSYEQYF
cdr3_nt: TGTGCCAGCAGTTACGGGGGACAGGGGTCCTACGAGCAGTACTTC

v_call: TRBV19
j_call: TRBJ2-7
clone_size: few
d_call: TRBD2
cdr3_aa: CASSGAGGLHEQYF
cdr3_nt: TGTGCCAGTAGTGGGGCGGGGGGGCTCCACGAGCAGTACTTC

v_call: TRBV19
j_call: TRBJ2-3
clone_size: .
d_call: .
cdr3_aa: CASSYGGYKDTQYF
cdr3_nt: TGTGCCAGTAGTTACGGGGGTTATAAAGATACGCAGTATTTT

v_call: TRBV7-9
j_call: TRBJ1-1
clone_size: many
d_call: TRBD1
cdr3_aa: CASSFVQGTDTEAFF
cdr3_nt: TGTGCCAGCAGCTTTGTACAGGGGACGGACACTGAAGCTTTCTTT

v_call: TRBV7-9
j_call: TRBJ2-1
clone_size: .
d_call: .
cdr3_aa: CASSPAWDEQFF
cdr3_nt: TGTGCCAGCAGCCCCGCGTGGGATGAGCAGTTCTTC

v_call: TRBV5-6
j_call: TRBJ1-1
clone_size: many
d_call: TRBD1
cdr3_aa: CASSWGQGAAEAFF
cdr3_nt: TGTGCCAGCAGCTGGGGACAGGGGGCGGCTGAAGCTTTCTTT

v_call: TRBV10-3
j_call: TRBJ2-7
clone_size: many
d_call: .
cdr3_aa: CAILAEPTYEQYF
cdr3_nt: TGTGCCATCTTAGCGGAGCCTACCTACGAGCAGTACTTC

v_call: TRBV12-3/TRBV12-4
j_call: TRBJ1-6
clone_size: many
d_call: .
cdr3_aa: CASSLTGGNSPLHF
cdr3_nt: TGTGCCAGCAGTTTGACAGGCGGTAATTCACCCCTCCACTTT

v_call: TRBV25-1
j_call: TRBJ2-7
clone_size: .
d_call: .
cdr3_aa: CASSEYHSSSDEQYF
cdr3_nt: TGTGCCAGCAGTGAATACCACAGTAGCTCCGACGAGCAGTACTTC

v_call: TRBV30
j_call: TRBJ2-3
clone_size: once
d_call: .
cdr3_aa: CAWSHNTDTQYF
cdr3_nt: TGTGCCTGGAGTCACAACACAGATACGCAGTATTTT

v_call: TRBV29-1
j_call: TRBJ2-1
clone_size: .
d_call: TRBD2
cdr3_aa: CSQEAGGSYNEQFF
cdr3_nt: TGCAGCCAAGAAGCGGGGGGCTCCTACAATGAGCAGTTCTTC

v_call: TRBV5-5
j_call: TRBJ2-7
clone_size: .
d_call: .
cdr3_aa: CASSAPRRAGRGSYEQYF
cdr3_nt: TGTGCCAGCAGCGCACCGCGGCGGGCAGGGAGGGGGTCCTACGAGCAGTACTTC

v_call: TRBV7-6
j_call: TRBJ2-1
clone_size: .
d_call: .
cdr3_aa: CASSLAGWGRNEQFF
cdr3_nt: TGTGCCAGCAGCTTAGCGGGTTGGGGTCGGAATGAGCAGTTCTTC

v_call: TRBV2
j_call: TRBJ2-5
clone_size: .
d_call: TRBD1
cdr3_aa: CASKTYRGGETQYF
cdr3_nt: TGTGCCAGCAAAACTTACAGGGGCGGGGAGACCCAGTACTTC